This T cell receptor beta chain was sequenced for a study of response to subunit inactivated influenza vaccine. This CDR3 has 14 residues. V lost 4 bases, J lost 1 base, and 11 bases lay in between. CDR1 and CDR2 from the germline V gene are SGHRS and YFSETQ. TCRdb re-called the RT-PCR reads with MiXCR, one entry per CDR3 protein. Here the sample spans roughly 790,000 distinct CDR3 sequences, over 20% being singletons. This clonotype was picked up a small number of times. The antigen remains undetermined. General observations from the study: It was the authors' suggestion that each seasonal influenza vaccination recruits few new T cells.

This sequence originates from a man between 45 and 60 years old who received an inactivated influenza vaccine. This chain uses TRBV5-1 with TRBJ2-5; D is ambiguous. This specimen consisted of PBMCs from blood, obtained 4 to 6 days after vaccination. This CDR3 reads CASSAKDGQETQYF. As DNA, the CDR3 is TGCGCCAGCAGCGCAAAGGACGGCCAAGAGACCCAGTACTTC. The full variable domain, rest sourced from reference TRBV5-1 and TRBJ2-5, is KAGVTQTPRYLIKTRGQQVTLSCSPISGHRSVSWYQQTPGQGLQFLFEYFSETQRNKGNFPGRFSGRQFSNSRSEMNVSTLELGDSALYLCASSAKDGQETQYFGPGTRLLVL.